This T cell receptor (beta chain) was found in a study of Graves' ophthalmopathy and Graves' hyperthyroidism. Other autoimmune disease, uncontrolled infection, pregnancy and lactation led to exclusion. The V and J ends lost 3 bases and 8 bases respectively, with 16 bases between them. The CDR3 runs to 14 residues. Using RNA transcripts, the TCR beta CDR3 regions were amplified. HTBI-primed RT-PCR formed the first round, and a multiplex PCR formed the second. TCRdb reprocessed the multiplex PCR reads with MiXCR, giving one entry per CDR3 protein. The sample contains about 200,000 distinct CDR3 sequences, approximately 28% of which appear only once.

This TCR derives from a man aged 50 to 60 with Graves' ophthalmopathy. The sequenced material came from peripheral blood. The chain couples TRBV12-3 or TRBV12-4 to TRBJ1-2, with a possible D match to TRBD1 (5 bases). The CDR3 protein is CASSFGTEGIGYTF. CDR3 nucleotide sequence: TGTGCCAGCAGTTTTGGGACCGAGGGTATCGGCTACACCTTC.